This entry features one TCR beta chain sequence. Its antigen is not identified. The conserved phenylalanine or tryptophan is not found at the CDR3 terminus, so this likely reflects a read error. The DNA is left out, because the CDR3 cannot be placed on it with certainty; the CDR3 is given as TCRdb lists it. Production of TCR beta cDNA used 500 ng total RNA together with a constant-region primer. Construction of TCR beta libraries relied on three successive nested multiplex PCR rounds employing slightly modified ARM-PCR. TRBV1-TRBV30 forward primers paired with a C-beta reverse primer drove the first two PCR rounds, approximately 11 cycles each. TCRdb redid the calling of the multiplex PCR reads with MiXCR, one entry per CDR3 protein. The table lists 50,000 to 70,000 distinct CDR3 sequences, less than 85% of them singletons, with approximately 52% in the top ten. This sample was taken from a study of tumor-infiltrating lymphocytes in primary liver carcinoma. Points from the study as a whole: Pairs of tumor regions overlapped more than tumor-adjacent and tumor-blood pairs did.

Both ends counted, the CDR3 spans 14 residues. Co-extraction of RNA and DNA was performed on about 19-33 mg of unsorted bulk tissue. Every tumor yielded five separate sampled regions. Every tumor sample held more than 85% viable tumor cells. The chain employs TRBV12-3 or TRBV12-4 and TRBJ1-5. Sequenced material: liver tumor tissue from sampling region 2. The subset is: tumor region T2, inferior pole. This clonotype was sampled from a man aged 40-49 years with primary liver carcinoma and hepatitis B virus infection. The CDR3 sequence: CASSLDEGNQPQRY.